The T cell receptor beta chain described here comes from a study of shared clonotypes between healthy human individuals. The study's findings and limits: Donor scarcity curtailed the genetic and exposure-history diversity represented herein. Exclusively blood specimens were collected; tissue repertoires likely differ.

Note on this clone: The antigen remains unidentified. The likely explanation is a read error, given a far larger clone one base away.

Over several immunoSEQ plates, each subset's genomic DNA was distributed in even portions. Produced via immunoSEQ multiplex PCR; TCRdb's table is partial and in-frame only. Of about 490,000 clones in the sample, around 85% are singletons; the top ten hold 12%. The germline CDR1 and CDR2 sequences are SGHRS and YFSETQ. The CDR3 sequence is 14 residues long. V was pared by 3 bases and J by 5 bases, with 5 bases of the junction left unmatched. Unsorted samples drew genomic DNA from roughly 96 million PBMCs. The chain carries TRBV5-1 and TRBJ2-5, with TRBD1 matching 9 bases. The sequenced sample was PBMCs. This sequence originates from a middle-aged woman in good health. Some clones in this sample may be carry-over from other donors' samples. The CDR3: CASSSQGAGETQYF. In nucleotides, the CDR3 is TGCGCCAGCAGCTCACAGGGGGCAGGGGAGACCCAGTACTTC.